The next 16 T cell receptor beta chains were all read from a single sample in a study of tumor and adjacent non-tumor tissue in lung cancer. TCRbeta libraries were built with three rounds of nested PCR, modified from ARM-PCR. TCRdb reanalysed the multiplex PCR reads using MiXCR and keeps one entry per CDR3 protein. The sample contains some 99,000 distinct CDR3 sequences, roughly 77% of which appear only once. The template was RNA from unsorted bulk tissue. Sample: lung tumor tissue. These receptors all come from a woman in her sixties or seventies with non-small cell lung cancer.

As to this clonotype: One end of the junction fails to match germline, which may point to a read error. The chain uses TRBV28 and TRBJ1-3; D gene uncertain. The CDR3 sequence is 12 residues long. Germline CDR1 MDHEN, CDR2 SYDVKM. The CDR3 loop is CTSTRPGNTIYF. The CDR3 DNA reads as TGTACCAGCACTCGACCTGGAAACACCATATATTTT. Full variable domain (missing parts from reference TRBV28 and TRBJ1-3): DVKVTQSSRYLVKRTGEKVFLECVQDMDHENMFWYRQDPGLGLRLIYFSYDVKMKEKGDIPEGYSVSREKKERFSLILESASTNQTSMYLCTSTRPGNTIYFGEGSWLTVV.

This clonotype was seen repeatedly, ten times or more. The chain employs TRBV15 and TRBJ2-7; D remains unclear. CDR1 is LNHNV and CDR2 is YYDKDF in the germline V gene (reference sequence). V dropped 5 bases and J dropped 6 bases, with 11 bases sitting between them. The CDR3 has 12 residues. This CDR3 reads CATSPREGEQYF. Here the CDR3 DNA reads TGTGCCACCAGCCCGAGAGAAGGCGAGCAGTACTTC. The full variable domain, its missing parts supplied by reference TRBV15 and TRBJ2-7, is DAMVIQNPRYQVTQFGKPVTLSCSQTLNHNVMYWYQQKSSQAPKLLFHYYDKDFNNEADTPDNFQSRRPNTSFCFLDIRSPGLGDTAMYLCATSPREGEQYFGPGTRLTVT.

Comment on this clonotype: One end of the junction varies from germline; a read error may be responsible. The gene calls are TRBV6-2 or TRBV6-3 and TRBJ2-1, with a weak D call TRBD2 (5 bases). The CDR3 has 15 residues. CDR1 is MNHEY and CDR2 is SVGEGT in the germline V gene. CDR3 residues: CASNTPGIGIDEHFF. The CDR3 DNA sequence: TGTGCCAGCAATACTCCCGGGATAGGGATTGATGAGCACTTCTTC.

Regarding this clonotype: A read error may explain this, as a much larger clone is one base away. The CDR3 DNA is TGCGCCAGCAGCTCATTATTAGCGAGAGTTGATAATGAGCAGTTCTTC. It yields the protein CASSSLLARVDNEQFF. The genes are TRBV5-1 and TRBJ2-1; D is perhaps TRBD2 (5 bases). V was shortened by 3 bases and J by 7 bases, with 20 bases between the two germline ends. The germline V gene has CDR1 SGHRS and CDR2 YFSETQ. The CDR3 totals 16 residues.

In regard to this clonotype: Because it lacks the conserved phenylalanine or tryptophan at the end, this CDR3 is likely a read error. The V and J genes are TRBV4-3 and TRBJ2-1; no clear D. This CDR3 comprises 13 residues. CDR1 LGHNA and CDR2 YSLEER come from the germline V gene. CDR3 protein: CGSSQAPSGEQFV. The CDR3 DNA reads TGCGGCAGCAGCCAAGCCCCCTCGGGTGAGCAGTTCGTC.

The chain employs TRBV7-2 and TRBJ2-1; 7 bases agree with TRBD1. CDR3 length equals 15 residues. Per germline, CDR1 SGHTA and CDR2 FQGNSA. Unmatched junction bases numbered 7, after V lost 5 bases and J lost 3 bases. CDR3 residues: CASSPERDSYNEQFF. The CDR3 DNA sequence: TGTGCCAGCAGCCCCGAACGGGACAGCTACAATGAGCAGTTCTTC.

Remarks on this clonotype: Since a much larger clone is just one base distant, this may be a read error. Written as DNA, the CDR3 is TGTGCCACCACCGCCCCGGGAAGGGGCAATGAGCAGTTCTTC. Amino acids: CATTAPGRGNEQFF. This chain joins TRBV11-2 and TRBJ2-1; the D gene could be TRBD1 or TRBD2 (5 bases each). The CDR3 has 14 amino acids. Germline loops: CDR1 SGHAT, CDR2 FQNNGV. V was trimmed by 10 bases and J by 6 bases, leaving 19 bases between them. Variable domain in full (rest from reference TRBV11-2 and TRBJ2-1): EAGVAQSPRYKIIEKRQSVAFWCNPISGHATLYWYQQILGQGPKLLIQFQNNGVVDDSQLPKDRFSAERLKGVDSTLKIQPAKLEDSAVYLCATTAPGRGNEQFFGPGTRLTVL.

This clonotype was recorded only once. A read error may explain this, as a much larger clone is one base away. V is TRBV12-3 or TRBV12-4 and J is TRBJ1-6; D is undetermined. Trimming cost V 6 bases and J 14 bases, with 14 bases left between them. The CDR3 spans 12 residues. CDR3 sequence (DNA): TGTGCCAGCAGCCTCGGAGGCCACACCCTCCACTTT. It specifies CASSLGGHTLHF.

This clonotype was recorded many times. The rearrangement uses TRBV6-1 and TRBJ2-1, with 7 bases lining up with TRBD1. The CDR3 totals 15 residues. V was clipped by 4 bases and J by 10 bases; unmatched bases: 13. Germline V gene lookup returns CDR1 MNHNS and CDR2 SASEGT. For the CDR3, the DNA is TGTGCCAGCAGTGCTCAGGGGGAGACAGGGAACGAGCAGTTCTTC. Protein: CASSAQGETGNEQFF.

This clonotype was counted ten times or more. V gene TRBV29-1 combines with J gene TRBJ2-7; possible D gene TRBD1, 6 bases. This CDR3 region has 12 residues. Trimming stripped 6 bases from V and 0 bases from J, with 9 bases between. Looked up from germline, CDR1 is SQVTM and CDR2 is ANQGSEA. This CDR3 is CSVTGDSYEQYF. The CDR3 DNA sequence: TGCAGCGTGACAGGAGACTCCTACGAGCAGTACTTC.

To note about this clonotype: This may be a read error, as it is one base from a much larger clone. This chain joins TRBV4-3 and TRBJ1-1; D unresolved. This CDR3 has 14 residues. The germline CDR1 and CDR2 sequences are LGHNA and YSLEER. The V and J ends lost 1 base and 12 bases respectively, with 18 bases between them. In nucleotides, the CDR3 is TGCGCCAGCAGCCAAGTTGGTGAAGCCTGGCCAACTTTCTTT. Its protein is CASSQVGEAWPTFF.

This clonotype was detected only once. The chain couples TRBV11-3 to TRBJ2-3, with unresolved D. CDR3 length: 13 amino acids. Trimming removed 6 bases from V and 6 bases from J, with 13 bases in between. Germline assignment: CDR1 SGHNT and CDR2 YENEEA. This CDR3 is CASRIRQGDTQYF. Written as DNA, the CDR3 is TGTGCCAGCAGAATAAGGCAAGGTGATACGCAGTATTTT.

In this sample, this clonotype turned up once. At one end, the junction sequence differs from germline, possibly due to a read error. CDR3 bases: TGTGCCGGCAGTCAAGGACTAGCGGACACCTACGAGCAGTACTTT. Amino acid sequence: CAGSQGLADTYEQYF. The J gene is TRBJ2-7, the V gene TRBV28; TRBD2 matches 10 bases. The CDR3 loop spans 15 amino acids. CDR1 and CDR2 (germline): MDHEN, SYDVKM.

Ten or more counts support this clonotype. The chain recombines TRBV20-1 with TRBJ2-1; unclear D gene. V was trimmed by 3 bases and J by 5 bases, leaving 20 bases between them. CDR1 is DFQATT and CDR2 is SNEGSKA in the germline V gene (reference sequence). The CDR3 loop spans 16 amino acids. CDR3 sequence (DNA): TGCAGTGCTAGTGATTCGGGCAGGAGCATCAACAATGAGCAGTTCTTC. It encodes CSASDSGRSINNEQFF.

As regards this clonotype: The CDR3 ends on some other residue instead of the conserved phenylalanine or tryptophan, so this is likely a read error. The rearrangement joins TRBV6-2 or TRBV6-3 to TRBJ2-7; 7 bases match TRBD2. CDR3 length: 20 residues. After removal of 5 bases from V and 0 bases from J, the junction contained 22 bases not matched to a gene. Germline V gene lookup returns CDR1 MNHEY and CDR2 SVGEGT. The CDR3 region is CASSPGGLAGTTTGSYEQYL. The CDR3 DNA sequence: TGTGCCAGCAGTCCGGGGGGATTAGCGGGCACGACTACTGGCTCCTACGAGCAGTACTTG.

This clonotype has ten or more counts. The V call is TRBV28, the J call TRBJ2-3; D call uncertain. V lost 4 bases, J lost 4 bases, and 15 bases lay in between. The CDR3 extends over 15 amino acids. From germline, CDR1 is MDHEN and CDR2 SYDVKM. The CDR3 is CASSSASNKADTQYF. The DNA for the CDR3 is TGTGCCAGCAGTTCCGCATCAAACAAGGCAGATACGCAGTATTTT.